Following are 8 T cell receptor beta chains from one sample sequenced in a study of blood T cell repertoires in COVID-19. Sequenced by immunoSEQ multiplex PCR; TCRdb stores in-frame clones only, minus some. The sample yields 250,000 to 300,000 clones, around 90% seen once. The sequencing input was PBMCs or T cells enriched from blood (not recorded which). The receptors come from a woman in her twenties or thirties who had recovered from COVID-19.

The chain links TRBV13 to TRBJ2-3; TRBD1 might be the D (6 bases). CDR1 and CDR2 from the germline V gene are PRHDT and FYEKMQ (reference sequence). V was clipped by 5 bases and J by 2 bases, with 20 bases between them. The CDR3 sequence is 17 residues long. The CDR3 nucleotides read TGTGCCAGCAGCCCTTCGACATTGAGGGGGAACACAGATACGCAGTATTTT. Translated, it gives CASSPSTLRGNTDTQYF. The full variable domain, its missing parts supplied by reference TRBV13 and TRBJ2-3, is AAGVIQSPRHLIKEKRETATLKCYPIPRHDTVYWYQQGPGQDPQFLISFYEKMQSDKGSIPDRFSAQQFSDYHSELNMSSLELGDSALYFCASSPSTLRGNTDTQYFGPGTRLTVL.

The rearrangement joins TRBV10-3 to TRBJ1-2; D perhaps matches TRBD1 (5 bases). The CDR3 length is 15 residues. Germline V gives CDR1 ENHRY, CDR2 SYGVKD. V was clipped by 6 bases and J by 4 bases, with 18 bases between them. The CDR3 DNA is TGTGCCATCAGGAAGGACAAGGGTGAGATCTATGGCTACACCTTC. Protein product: CAIRKDKGEIYGYTF.

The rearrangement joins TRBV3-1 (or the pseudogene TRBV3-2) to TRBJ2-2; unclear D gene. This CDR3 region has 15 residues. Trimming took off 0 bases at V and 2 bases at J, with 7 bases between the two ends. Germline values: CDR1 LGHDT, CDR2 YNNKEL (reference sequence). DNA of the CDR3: TGTGCCAGCAGCCAAGATCCGGGTAACACCGGGGAGCTGTTTTTT. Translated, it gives CASSQDPGNTGELFF.

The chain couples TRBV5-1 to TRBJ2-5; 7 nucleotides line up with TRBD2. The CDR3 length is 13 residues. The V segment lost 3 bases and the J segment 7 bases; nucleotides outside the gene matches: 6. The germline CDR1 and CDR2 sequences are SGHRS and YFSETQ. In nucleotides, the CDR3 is TGCGCCAGCAGCTCAGGGACTAAGGGGACCCAGTACTTC. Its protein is CASSSGTKGTQYF.

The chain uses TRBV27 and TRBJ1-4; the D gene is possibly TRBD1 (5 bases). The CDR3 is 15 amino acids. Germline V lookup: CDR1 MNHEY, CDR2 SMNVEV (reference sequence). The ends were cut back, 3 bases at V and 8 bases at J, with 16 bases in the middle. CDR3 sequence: CASSLSRATQEKLFF. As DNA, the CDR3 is TGTGCCAGCAGTTTGAGCAGGGCCACTCAGGAAAAACTGTTTTTT.

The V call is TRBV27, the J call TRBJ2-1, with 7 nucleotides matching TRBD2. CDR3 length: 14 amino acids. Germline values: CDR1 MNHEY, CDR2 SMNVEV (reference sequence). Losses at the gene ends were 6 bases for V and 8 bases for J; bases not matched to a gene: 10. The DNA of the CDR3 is TGTGCCAGCAGGGGGGGGGTCTCGTACCATGAGCAGTTCTTC. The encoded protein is CASRGGVSYHEQFF.

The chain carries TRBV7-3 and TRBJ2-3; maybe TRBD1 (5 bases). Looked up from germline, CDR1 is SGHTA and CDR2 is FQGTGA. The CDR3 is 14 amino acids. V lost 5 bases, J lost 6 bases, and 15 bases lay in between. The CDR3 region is CASSPGIFFDTQYF. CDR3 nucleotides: TGTGCCAGCAGCCCAGGGATCTTCTTCGATACGCAGTATTTT.

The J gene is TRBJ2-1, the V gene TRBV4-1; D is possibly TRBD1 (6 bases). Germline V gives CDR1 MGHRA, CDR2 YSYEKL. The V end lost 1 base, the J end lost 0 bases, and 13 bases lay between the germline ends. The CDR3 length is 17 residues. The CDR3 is CASSQVPADSSYNEQFF. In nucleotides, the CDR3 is TGCGCCAGCAGCCAAGTCCCAGCGGACAGCTCCTACAATGAGCAGTTCTTC.